These 5 T cell receptor beta chains share one sample of origin, sequenced in a study of T cells in localized non-small cell lung cancer. The method was immunoSEQ multiplex PCR; TCRdb's version includes in-frame clones alone and lacks a portion of them. The data contain under 35,000 clones, 85% to 95% of them singletons. The material was peripheral blood mononuclear cells, obtained before any cancer treatment. Receptors were obtained from a female donor over 55 with stage II lung adenocarcinoma.

The genes are TRBV28 and TRBJ1-5; D is possibly TRBD1 (6 bases). Per the germline V gene, CDR1 is MDHEN and CDR2 is SYDVKM. The CDR3 consists of 15 residues. V lost 2 bases, J lost 4 bases, and 12 bases lay in between. In nucleotides, the CDR3 is TGTGCCAGCAGTTTAGGCGGGGGGCCGAATCAGCCCCAGCATTTT. As protein: CASSLGGGPNQPQHF.

The rearrangement joins TRBV27 to TRBJ2-3, with unresolved D. CDR1 MNHEY and CDR2 SMNVEV come from the germline V gene (reference sequence). The CDR3 runs to 12 residues. Trimming stripped 5 bases from V and 2 bases from J, with 5 bases between. The CDR3 nucleotides read TGTGCCAGCAGTCGTTACACAGATACGCAGTATTTT. Protein product: CASSRYTDTQYF.

The chain recombines TRBV6-4 with TRBJ2-2, with TRBD2 matching 9 bases. The germline CDR1 and CDR2 sequences are MRHNA and SNTAGT. This CDR3 has 18 residues. The junction had 10 bases not matched to a gene; V was cut back by 0 bases and J by 5 bases. CDR3 coding DNA: TGTGCCAGCAGTGACTCGAGGGCGGGAGGGCCGAGGACCGGGGAGCTGTTTTTT. Translated, it gives CASSDSRAGGPRTGELFF.

DNA for the CDR3: TGTGCCATCAGTCAGGGGGCAGCTAACTATGGCTACACCTTC. Its protein product is CAISQGAANYGYTF. J is TRBJ1-2 and V is TRBV10-3; 8 bases are a match to TRBD1. CDR3 size: 14 residues. CDR1 is ENHRY, CDR2 SYGVKD, per germline. J lost 0 bases, V lost 5 bases, and 2 bases had no gene match.

This clone was detected once. The rearrangement joins TRBV27 to TRBJ2-6; 8 bases agree with TRBD1. The CDR3 is made up of 17 amino acids. The junction had 6 bases not matched to a gene; V was cut back by 3 bases and J by 2 bases. CDR1 is MNHEY, CDR2 SMNVEV, per germline (reference sequence). CDR3 sequence reads: CASSFRTGLAGANVLTF. In DNA form, the CDR3 reads TGTGCCAGCAGTTTTAGGACAGGGCTAGCTGGGGCCAACGTCCTGACTTTC.